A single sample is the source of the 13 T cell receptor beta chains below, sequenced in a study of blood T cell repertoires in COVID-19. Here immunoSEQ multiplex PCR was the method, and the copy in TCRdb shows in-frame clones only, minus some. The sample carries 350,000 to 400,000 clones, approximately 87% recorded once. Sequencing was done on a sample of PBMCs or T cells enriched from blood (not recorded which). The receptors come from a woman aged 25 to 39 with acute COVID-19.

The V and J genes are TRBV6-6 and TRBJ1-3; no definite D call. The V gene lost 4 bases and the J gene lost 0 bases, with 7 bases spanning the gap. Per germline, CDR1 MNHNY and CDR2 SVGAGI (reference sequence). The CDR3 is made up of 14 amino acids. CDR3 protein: CASSSYFSGNTIYF. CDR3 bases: TGTGCCAGCAGTTCGTACTTCTCTGGAAACACCATATATTTT.

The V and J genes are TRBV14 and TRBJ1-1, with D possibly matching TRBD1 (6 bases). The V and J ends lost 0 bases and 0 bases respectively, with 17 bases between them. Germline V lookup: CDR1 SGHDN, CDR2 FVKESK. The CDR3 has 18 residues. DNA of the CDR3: TGTGCCAGCAGCCAAGACGGCCCAGGGGTCCTTTTGAACACTGAAGCTTTCTTT. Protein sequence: CASSQDGPGVLLNTEAFF.

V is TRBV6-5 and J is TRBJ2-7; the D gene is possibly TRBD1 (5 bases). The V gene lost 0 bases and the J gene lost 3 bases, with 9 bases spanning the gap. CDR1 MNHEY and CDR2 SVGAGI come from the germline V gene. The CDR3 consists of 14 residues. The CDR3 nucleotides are TGTGCCAGCAGTTACTCGACCGACAGCTACGAGCAGTACTTC. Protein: CASSYSTDSYEQYF.

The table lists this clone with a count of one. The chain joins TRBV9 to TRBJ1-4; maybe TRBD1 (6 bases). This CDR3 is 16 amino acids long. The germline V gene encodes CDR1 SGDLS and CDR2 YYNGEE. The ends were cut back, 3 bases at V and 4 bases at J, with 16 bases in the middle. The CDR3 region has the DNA TGTGCCAGCAGCGCCACCACAGGGTATCTTAATGAAAAACTGTTTTTT. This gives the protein CASSATTGYLNEKLFF. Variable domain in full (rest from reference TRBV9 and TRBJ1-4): DSGVTQTPKHLITATGQRVTLRCSPRSGDLSVYWYQQSLDQGLQFLIQYYNGEERAKGNILERFSAQQFPDLHSELNLSSLELGDSALYFCASSATTGYLNEKLFFGSGTQLSVL.

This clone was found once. The CDR3 DNA reads TGTGCCAGCAGCTCAGGGTCCCGGAGCACTGAAGCTTTCTTT. Encoded protein: CASSSGSRSTEAFF. The chain employs TRBV7-3 and TRBJ1-1, with D possibly matching TRBD1 (5 bases). Trimming pared 4 bases from V and 4 bases from J, leaving 13 bases between. Germline values: CDR1 SGHTA, CDR2 FQGTGA. This CDR3 is built from 14 residues.

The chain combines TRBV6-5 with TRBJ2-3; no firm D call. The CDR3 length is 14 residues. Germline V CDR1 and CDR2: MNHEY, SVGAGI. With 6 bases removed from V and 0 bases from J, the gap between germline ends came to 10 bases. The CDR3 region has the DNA TGTGCCAGCAGATATAGTACTAGCACAGATACGCAGTATTTT. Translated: CASRYSTSTDTQYF.

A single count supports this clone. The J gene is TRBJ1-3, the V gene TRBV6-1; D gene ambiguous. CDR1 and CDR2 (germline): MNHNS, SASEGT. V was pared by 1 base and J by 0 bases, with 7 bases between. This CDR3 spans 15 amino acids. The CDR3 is CASSEGAFSGNTIYF. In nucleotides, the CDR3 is TGTGCCAGCAGTGAAGGGGCCTTCTCTGGAAACACCATATATTTT.

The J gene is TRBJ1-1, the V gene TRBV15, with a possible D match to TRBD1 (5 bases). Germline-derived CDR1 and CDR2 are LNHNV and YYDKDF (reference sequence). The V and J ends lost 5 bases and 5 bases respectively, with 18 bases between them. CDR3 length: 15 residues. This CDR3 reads CATSGGGRVRTEAFF. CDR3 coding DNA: TGTGCCACCAGCGGGGGGGGGAGGGTGAGGACTGAAGCTTTCTTT.

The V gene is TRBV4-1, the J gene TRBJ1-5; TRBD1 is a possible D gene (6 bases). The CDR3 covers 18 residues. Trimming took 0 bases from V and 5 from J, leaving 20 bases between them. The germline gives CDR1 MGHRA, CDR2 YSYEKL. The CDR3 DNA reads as TGCGCCAGCAGCCAAGATCCGAAAGCCGGACAGATTTATCAGCCCCAGCATTTT. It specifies CASSQDPKAGQIYQPQHF.

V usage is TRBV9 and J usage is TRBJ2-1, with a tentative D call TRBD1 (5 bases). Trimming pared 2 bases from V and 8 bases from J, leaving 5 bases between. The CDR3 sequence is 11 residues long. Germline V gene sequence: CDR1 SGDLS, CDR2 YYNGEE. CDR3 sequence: CASSVGHEQFF. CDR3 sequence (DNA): TGTGCCAGCAGCGTGGGGCATGAGCAGTTCTTC.

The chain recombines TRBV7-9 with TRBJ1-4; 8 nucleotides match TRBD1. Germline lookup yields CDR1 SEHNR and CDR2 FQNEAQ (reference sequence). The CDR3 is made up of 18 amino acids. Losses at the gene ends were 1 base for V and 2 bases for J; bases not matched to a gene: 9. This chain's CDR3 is CASSLGRRQGWTNEKLFF. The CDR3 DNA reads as TGTGCCAGCAGCTTAGGGAGAAGACAGGGGTGGACTAATGAAAAACTGTTTTTT.

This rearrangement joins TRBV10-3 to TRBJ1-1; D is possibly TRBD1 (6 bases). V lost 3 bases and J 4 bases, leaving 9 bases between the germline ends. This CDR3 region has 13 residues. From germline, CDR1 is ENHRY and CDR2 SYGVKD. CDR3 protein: CAISEGRGTEAFF. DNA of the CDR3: TGTGCCATCAGTGAAGGCAGGGGCACTGAAGCTTTCTTT.

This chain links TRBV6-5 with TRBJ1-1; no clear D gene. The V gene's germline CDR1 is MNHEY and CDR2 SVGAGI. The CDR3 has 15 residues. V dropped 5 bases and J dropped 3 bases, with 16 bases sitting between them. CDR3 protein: CASSLLRGYHTEAFF. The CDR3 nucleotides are TGTGCCAGCAGTCTCCTGCGAGGGTACCACACTGAAGCTTTCTTT.